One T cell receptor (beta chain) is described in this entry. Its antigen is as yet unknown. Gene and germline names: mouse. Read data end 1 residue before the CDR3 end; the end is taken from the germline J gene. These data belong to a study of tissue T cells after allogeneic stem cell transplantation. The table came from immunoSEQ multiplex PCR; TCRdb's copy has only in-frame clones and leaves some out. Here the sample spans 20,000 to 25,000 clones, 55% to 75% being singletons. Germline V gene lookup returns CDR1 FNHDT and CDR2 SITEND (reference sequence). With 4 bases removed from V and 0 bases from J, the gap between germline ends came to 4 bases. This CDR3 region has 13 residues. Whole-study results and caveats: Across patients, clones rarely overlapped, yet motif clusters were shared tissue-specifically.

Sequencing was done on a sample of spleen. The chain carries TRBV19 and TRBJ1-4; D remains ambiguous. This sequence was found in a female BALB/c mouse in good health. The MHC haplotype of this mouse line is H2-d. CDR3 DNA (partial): TGTGCCAGCAGTCTTGTTTCCAACGAAAGATTATTT. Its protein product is CASSLVSNERLF. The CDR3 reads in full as CASSLVSNERLFF.